This T cell receptor beta chain is drawn from a study of early T cells in non-severe SARS-CoV-2 infection. Germline loops: CDR1 MNHEY, CDR2 SVGAGI. The CDR3 covers 12 residues. J lost 10 bases, V lost 7 bases, and 8 bases had no gene match. Unique molecular identifiers (one per individual cDNA molecule) were attached. TCRdb recomputed calls from the 5' RACE reads with MiXCR, one row per CDR3 protein. The sample lists 65,000 to 95,000 distinct CDR3 sequences; around 16% were seen once. Sequencing was performed on whole blood. The chain uses TRBV6-5 and TRBJ1-2; 8 bases are a match to TRBD1. This TCR derives from an adult who was a healthcare worker with PCR-confirmed SARS-CoV-2 infection or an uninfected control (not recorded which). The CDR3 reads CASTTPQGVYTF. CDR3 DNA sequence: TGTGCCAGCACCACCCCACAGGGGGTCTACACCTTC.